This T cell receptor (beta chain) derives from a study of blood T cell repertoires in COVID-19. TCRdb's table, derived via immunoSEQ multiplex PCR, lists solely in-frame clones and lacks some. Of roughly 200,000 clones listed, about 90% are singletons. The CDR3 has 13 amino acids. V was clipped by 5 bases and J by 7 bases, with 14 bases between them. This clonotype was obtained from a man aged 25-45 years who had recovered from COVID-19. V usage is TRBV12-3 or TRBV12-4 and J usage is TRBJ2-5; unclear D gene. The sample consisted of PBMCs or T cells enriched from blood (not recorded which). The CDR3, as DNA: TGTGCCAGCAGTCCGACGGGTGCGGCGACCCAGTACTTC. Residues: CASSPTGAATQYF.